The clone carrying this T cell receptor beta chain was detected only once. The target antigen is unknown. These data originate in a study of graft-versus-host responses after intestinal transplantation. The study's findings and limits: The study found high graft-versus-host to host-versus-graft clonal ratios in allografts of patients with graft-donor T cell macrochimerism.

Repertoires were generated with immunoSEQ multiplex PCR, while TCRdb's copy carries only in-frame clones and drops some. The sample lists about 82,000 clones; about nine tenths were seen once. V dropped 4 bases and J dropped 0 bases, with 8 bases sitting between them. This CDR3 contains 15 residues. CDR1 and CDR2 from the germline V gene are SGHRS and YFSETQ. The sample consisted of unstimulated CD4+ T cells sorted from spleen or lymph node cells, taken before intestinal transplant. The chain couples TRBV5-1 to TRBJ2-6, with D hard to call. This sequence originates from a human donor who received an intestinal transplant. The CDR3 spells CASSDWISGANVLTF. In nucleotides, the CDR3 is TGCGCCAGCAGCGACTGGATCTCTGGGGCCAACGTCCTGACTTTC.